A selection of T cell receptor beta chains follows, all from one sample in a study of OX40 agonist ivuxolimab in advanced cancers. Libraries were prepared by immunoSEQ multiplex PCR; TCRdb keeps only in-frame clonotypes and omits some of them. This sample yields 76,000 or so clones, of which approximately 85% are seen a single time; approximately 0.6% belongs to the top ten. The source was CD4+ or CD8+ T cells sorted from blood, collected in a trial of the OX40 agonist ivuxolimab. Receptors were obtained from an adult with an advanced solid tumor such as melanoma, head and neck, liver or kidney cancer. The CDR3 runs from the conserved cysteine through the conserved F or W. A D gene is named only where the DNA matches it firmly. The size entry is marked missing in some rows and otherwise reads once, few, many or a size class.

clone_size,v_call,j_call,d_call,cdr3_nt,cdr3_aa
.,TRBV6-5,TRBJ1-2,TRBD1,TGTGCCAGCAGTTATTCGACAGGGGCCTATGGCTACACCTTC,CASSYSTGAYGYTF
few,TRBV6-5,TRBJ2-7,TRBD1,TGTGCCAGCAGCAGGGGGCAGGGGGCCTACGAGCAGTACTTC,CASSRGQGAYEQYF
.,TRBV5-6,TRBJ2-1,TRBD1,TGTGCCAGCAGCATAATAGGGAGCAGGGGGCTGGGGAGATACAATGAGCAGTTCTTC,CASSIIGSRGLGRYNEQFF
.,TRBV7-2,TRBJ2-7,TRBD1,TGTGCCAGCAGCTCCCGACAGGGGTCCTACGAGCAGTACTTC,CASSSRQGSYEQYF
.,TRBV9,TRBJ2-1,TRBD2,TGTGCCAGCAGCCCACCAGTTGGAGCGGGGGACTACAATGAGCAGTTCTTC,CASSPPVGAGDYNEQFF
once,TRBV7-2,TRBJ2-4,.,TGTGCCAGCAGCCCACCCCGCGGGGTAGCCAAAAACATTCAGTACTTC,CASSPPRGVAKNIQYF
.,TRBV6-5,TRBJ2-2,TRBD1,TGTGCCAGCAGGAGGACAGGGGGTAACACCGGGGAGCTGTTTTTT,CASRRTGGNTGELFF
.,TRBV18,TRBJ1-3,.,TGTGCCAGCTCACCACCGGTGTTACGGTCCTCTGGAAACACCATATATTTT,CASSPPVLRSSGNTIYF
.,TRBV29-1,TRBJ1-1,.,TGCAGCGTTGAAGAGTGGAAGAACACTGAAGCTTTCTTT,CSVEEWKNTEAFF
.,TRBV7-9,TRBJ2-5,TRBD2,TGTGCCAGCAGCTTAAGGGAGGGCGAGACCCAGTACTTC,CASSLREGETQYF
.,TRBV4-2,TRBJ1-2,.,TGTGCCAGCAGCCAGGAGGAGCACTATGGCTACACCTTC,CASSQEEHYGYTF
.,TRBV5-1,TRBJ1-5,TRBD1,TGCGCCAGCAGTCCGACAGGGGTAAGCAATCAGCCCCAGCATTTT,CASSPTGVSNQPQHF
.,TRBV4-1,TRBJ2-7,TRBD2,TGCGCCAGCAGCCAAGGACTAGCGGGGGGCTCCGTCTCCTACGAGCAGTACTTC,CASSQGLAGGSVSYEQYF
.,TRBV2,TRBJ1-5,.,TGTGCCAGCAAGGAGGGAAGTGAACCCCAGCATTTT,CASKEGSEPQHF
.,TRBV25-1,TRBJ1-2,.,TGTGCCAGCAGTGAATATGATGGCTACACCTTC,CASSEYDGYTF
.,TRBV29-1,TRBJ2-1,.,TGCAGCGTTGAAGAGGGGGCTAGCTATAATGAGCAGTTCTTC,CSVEEGASYNEQFF
few,TRBV6-1,TRBJ1-1,.,TGTGCCAGCAGTGAGGAAACATGGGGCACTGAAGCTTTCTTT,CASSEETWGTEAFF
.,TRBV6-5,TRBJ1-4,.,TGTGCCACTCGACAGATACTTACAACTAATGAAAAACTGTTTTTT,CATRQILTTNEKLFF
.,TRBV5-1,TRBJ1-4,TRBD1,TGCGCCAGCAGCTTGGGGACAGGGGCCCCAACTAATGAAAAACTGTTTTTT,CASSLGTGAPTNEKLFF
.,TRBV6-5,TRBJ2-1,.,TGTGCCAGCAGTCCCGGTAGGGAGCAGTTCTTC,CASSPGREQFF
.,TRBV7-6,TRBJ1-1,.,TGTGCCAGCAGCTTTGGTGGGAACACTGAAGCTTTCTTT,CASSFGGNTEAFF
.,TRBV2,TRBJ1-2,.,TGTGCCAGCAGTGAAGGGGGGGCCTATGGCTACACCTTC,CASSEGGAYGYTF
.,TRBV11-2,TRBJ2-1,.,TGTGCCAGCAGCCGAGGCCCACTCCTTGAGCAGTTCTTC,CASSRGPLLEQFF
.,TRBV5-1,TRBJ1-4,TRBD1,TGCGCCAGCAGCCCCCGAACCGGACAGGCTGAAAAACTGTTTTTT,CASSPRTGQAEKLFF
.,TRBV7-9,TRBJ1-6,.,TGTGCCAGCAGGCTAGAAAATTCACCCCTCCACTTT,CASRLENSPLHF
.,TRBV11-2,TRBJ2-3,.,TGTGCCAGCAGCTTGTCGGATACGCAGTATTTT,CASSLSDTQYF
.,TRBV7-6,TRBJ2-5,TRBD1,TGTGCCAGCAGCTTAGCGTCTTCCAGGGGGCCCGAGACCCAGTACTTC,CASSLASSRGPETQYF
.,TRBV5-1,TRBJ2-1,TRBD1,TGCGCCAGCAGCCCAGGGACAGGGGGCGATGGTGAGCAGTTCTTC,CASSPGTGGDGEQFF
.,TRBV5-4,TRBJ1-2,TRBD1,TGTGCCAGCAGCCTCGGACAGGGCCCCCACTATGGCTACACCTTC,CASSLGQGPHYGYTF
.,TRBV7-3,TRBJ2-1,TRBD2,TGTGCCAGCAGCCCTGGCGGGGGGGCCAACAATGAGCAGTTCTTC,CASSPGGGANNEQFF
.,TRBV14,TRBJ2-7,.,TGTGCCAGCAGCCAAGATGAGGGTTGGGCGTACGAGCAGTACTTC,CASSQDEGWAYEQYF
few,TRBV7-2,TRBJ2-7,.,TGTGCCAGCAGCTTTCCGGGGCCCGAGCAGTACTTC,CASSFPGPEQYF
.,TRBV9,TRBJ2-7,.,TGTGCCAGCAGCGTAGGGGCAGGGCCCCCCTACGAGCAGTACTTC,CASSVGAGPPYEQYF